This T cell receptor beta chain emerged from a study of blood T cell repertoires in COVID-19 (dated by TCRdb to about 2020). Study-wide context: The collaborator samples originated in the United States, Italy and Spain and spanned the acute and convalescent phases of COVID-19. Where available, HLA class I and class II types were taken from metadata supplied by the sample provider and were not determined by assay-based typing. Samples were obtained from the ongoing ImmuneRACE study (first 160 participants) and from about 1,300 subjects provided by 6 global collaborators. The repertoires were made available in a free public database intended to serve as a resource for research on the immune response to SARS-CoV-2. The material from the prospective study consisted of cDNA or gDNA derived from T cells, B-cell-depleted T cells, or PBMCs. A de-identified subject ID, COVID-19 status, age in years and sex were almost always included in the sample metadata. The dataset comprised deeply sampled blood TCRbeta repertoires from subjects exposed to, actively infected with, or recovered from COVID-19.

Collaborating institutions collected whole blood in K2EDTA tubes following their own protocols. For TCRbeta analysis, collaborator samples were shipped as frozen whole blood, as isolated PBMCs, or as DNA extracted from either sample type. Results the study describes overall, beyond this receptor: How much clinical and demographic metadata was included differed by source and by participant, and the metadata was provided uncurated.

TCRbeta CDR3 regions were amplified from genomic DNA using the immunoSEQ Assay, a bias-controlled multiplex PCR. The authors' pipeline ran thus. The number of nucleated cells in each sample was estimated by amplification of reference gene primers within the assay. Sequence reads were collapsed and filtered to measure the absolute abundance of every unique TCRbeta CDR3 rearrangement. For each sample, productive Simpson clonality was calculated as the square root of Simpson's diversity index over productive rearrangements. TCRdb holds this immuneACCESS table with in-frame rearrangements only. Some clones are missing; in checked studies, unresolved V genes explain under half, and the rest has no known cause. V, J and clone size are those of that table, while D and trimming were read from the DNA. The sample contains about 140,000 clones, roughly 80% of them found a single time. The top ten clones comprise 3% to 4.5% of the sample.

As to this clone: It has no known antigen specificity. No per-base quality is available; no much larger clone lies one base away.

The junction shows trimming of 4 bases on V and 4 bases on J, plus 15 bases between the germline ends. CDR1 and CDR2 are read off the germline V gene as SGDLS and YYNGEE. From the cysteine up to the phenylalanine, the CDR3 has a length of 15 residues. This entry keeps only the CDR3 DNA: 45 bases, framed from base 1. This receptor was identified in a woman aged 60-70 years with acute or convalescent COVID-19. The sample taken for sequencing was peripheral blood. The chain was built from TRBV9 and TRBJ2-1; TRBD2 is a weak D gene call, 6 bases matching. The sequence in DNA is TGTGCCAGCAGCACGGACCCGGGACTTTACAATGAGCAGTTCTTC. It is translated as CASSTDPGLYNEQFF. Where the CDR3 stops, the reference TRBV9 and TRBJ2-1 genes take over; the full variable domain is DSGVTQTPKHLITATGQRVTLRCSPRSGDLSVYWYQQSLDQGLQFLIQYYNGEERAKGNILERFSAQQFPDLHSELNLSSLELGDSALYFCASSTDPGLYNEQFFGPGTRLTVL.